This T cell receptor beta chain came from a study of T cells in localized non-small cell lung cancer. Broader study findings: With higher T cell density in blood came longer overall survival. Clonality peaked in uninvolved adjacent lung rather than tumor.

To note about this clone: The antigen is not known.

Clones were read by immunoSEQ multiplex PCR, and TCRdb kept only the in-frame ones, dropping some. Of some 10,000 clones listed, approximately 81% are singletons. The V gene end was trimmed by 3 bases and the J gene end by 8 bases; junction bases not matched to a gene: 6. Germline loops: CDR1 LNHDA, CDR2 SQIVND (reference sequence). The CDR3 totals 14 residues. The sample in question was peripheral blood, obtained before any cancer treatment. V and J are TRBV19 and TRBJ1-4, with TRBD1 matching 7 bases. The TCR was taken from a male donor aged 60 or older with stage III lung adenocarcinoma. The CDR3 sequence is CASSIARTGEKLFF. DNA for the CDR3: TGTGCCAGTAGTATCGCGAGGACAGGAGAAAAACTGTTTTTT.